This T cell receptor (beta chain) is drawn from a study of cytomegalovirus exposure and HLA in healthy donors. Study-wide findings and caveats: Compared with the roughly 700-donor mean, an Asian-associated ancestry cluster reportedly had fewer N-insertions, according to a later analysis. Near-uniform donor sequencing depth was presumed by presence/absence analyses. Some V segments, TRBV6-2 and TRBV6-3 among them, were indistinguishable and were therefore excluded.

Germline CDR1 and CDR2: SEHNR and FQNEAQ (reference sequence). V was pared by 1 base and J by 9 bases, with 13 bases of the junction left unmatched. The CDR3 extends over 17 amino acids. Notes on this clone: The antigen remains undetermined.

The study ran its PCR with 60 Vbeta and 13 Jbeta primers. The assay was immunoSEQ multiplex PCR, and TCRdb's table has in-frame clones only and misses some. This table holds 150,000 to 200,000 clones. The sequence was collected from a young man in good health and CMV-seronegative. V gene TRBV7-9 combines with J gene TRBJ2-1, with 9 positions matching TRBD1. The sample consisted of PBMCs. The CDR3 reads CASSLGLGTGRELEQFF. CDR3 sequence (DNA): TGTGCCAGCAGCTTAGGCCTCGGGACAGGGAGGGAACTTGAGCAGTTCTTC. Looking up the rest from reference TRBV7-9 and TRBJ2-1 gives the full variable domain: DTGVSQNPRHKITKRGQNVTFRCDPISEHNRLYWYRQTLGQGPEFLTYFQNEAQLEKSRLLSDRFSAERPKGSFSTLEIQRTEQGDSAMYLCASSLGLGTGRELEQFFGPGTRLTVL.